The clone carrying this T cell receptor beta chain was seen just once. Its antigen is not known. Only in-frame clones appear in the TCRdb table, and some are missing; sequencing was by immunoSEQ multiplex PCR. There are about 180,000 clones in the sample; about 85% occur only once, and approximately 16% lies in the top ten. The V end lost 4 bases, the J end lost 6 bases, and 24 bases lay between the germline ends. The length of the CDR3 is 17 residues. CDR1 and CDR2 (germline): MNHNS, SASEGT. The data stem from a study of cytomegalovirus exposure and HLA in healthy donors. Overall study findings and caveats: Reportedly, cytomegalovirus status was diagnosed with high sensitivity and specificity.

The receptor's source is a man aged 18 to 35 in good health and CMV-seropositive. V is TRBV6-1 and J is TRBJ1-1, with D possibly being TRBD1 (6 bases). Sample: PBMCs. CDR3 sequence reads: CASSAAGTYSGIAEAFF. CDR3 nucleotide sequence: TGTGCCAGCAGTGCAGCCGGGACATACAGCGGAATCGCTGAAGCTTTCTTT.